This T cell receptor beta chain was retrieved from a study of post-analysis software for immune sequencing data. The study, taken as a whole, reports: Versus controls, multiple sclerosis patients showed significantly lower diversity (normalized Chao1). By F measure, samples from a shared preparation batch strongly co-clustered. Elevated frequency relative to controls characterized roughly five TRBV segments in patients, TRBV5-6, TRBV5-1 and TRBV20-1 among them.

This CDR3 has 14 residues. The J segment lost 2 bases and the V segment lost 6 bases, leaving 5 bases of the junction unmatched. Germline CDR1 MNHEY, CDR2 SVGAGI. Concerning this clonotype: As yet, its antigen is unknown. This sequence may be a read error, since a much larger clone differs from it by one base.

Unique molecular identifiers had been added to the TCR beta cDNA libraries. One entry per CDR3 protein, called by TCRdb with MiXCR from the PCR reads. In the table there are roughly 540,000 distinct CDR3 sequences, around a third of which are singletons. This chain connects TRBV6-5 to TRBJ2-7, with 9 bases lining up with TRBD1. Material for sequencing was blood. The origin of this receptor is a girl under 18 with multiple sclerosis. CDR3 in DNA: TGTGCCAGCAGACCGGGACAGGGCACCTACGAGCAGTACTTC. Its translation: CASRPGQGTYEQYF.